This T cell receptor beta chain derives from a study of cytomegalovirus exposure and HLA in healthy donors. V was trimmed by 0 bases and J by 1 base, leaving 7 bases between them. CDR3 length: 13 residues. CDR1 GTSNPN and CDR2 SVGIG come from the germline V gene (reference sequence). In regard to this clone: Its cognate antigen is unknown.

General study points: Under in vitro conditions, three CMV-associated chains were confirmed as specific for CMV antigens. With further analysis later on, most CMV-associated TCR beta chains appeared HLA-restricted.

Amplification used 60 Vbeta primers and 13 Jbeta primers. Generated by immunoSEQ multiplex PCR, the TCRdb table keeps only in-frame clones and is missing some. This table holds 95,000 or so clones, approximately 80% found once. The clonotype originates from a woman in her 70s in good health and CMV-seropositive. V usage is TRBV30 and J usage is TRBJ2-7, with D possibly matching TRBD2 (6 bases). Sequenced material: PBMCs. CDR3 in amino acids: CAWSVRGSYEQYF. CDR3 nucleotide sequence: TGTGCCTGGAGTGTGCGGGGTTCCTACGAGCAGTACTTC. Based on the CDR3 plus reference TRBV30 and TRBJ2-7, the full variable domain is SQTIHQWPATLVQPVGSPLSLECTVEGTSNPNLYWYRQAAGRGLQLLFYSVGIGQISSEVPQNLSASRPQDRQFILSSKKLLLSDSGFYLCAWSVRGSYEQYFGPGTRLTVT.